These T cell receptor beta chains were read from a single sample in a study of blood T cell repertoires in COVID-19. Clones were read by immunoSEQ multiplex PCR, and TCRdb kept only the in-frame ones, dropping some. The table lists around 120,000 clones, about 83% of them singletons. The source material was peripheral blood. These receptors were taken from a man aged 35-49 years with active or convalescent COVID-19. CDR3s include the opening cysteine and the closing phenylalanine or tryptophan. The D gene is left open where the match is weak. Clone size, where shown, is once, few, many, or a class for clones that have expanded.

V: TRBV6-2/TRBV6-3
J: TRBJ1-2
D: -
size: -
DNA: TGTGCCAGCAGTTACATGGCAGGGGATGGCTACACCTTC
CDR3: CASSYMAGDGYTF

V: TRBV6-2/TRBV6-3
J: TRBJ2-5
D: TRBD2
size: once
DNA: TGTGCCAGCAGTTACGGCTTTAGCGGGGCGAGGCAAGAGACCCAGTACTTC
CDR3: CASSYGFSGARQETQYF

V: TRBV7-9
J: TRBJ1-4
D: TRBD1
size: -
DNA: TGTGCCAGCAGCCGTCTACCGGGACAGGGATCGGAAAATGAAAAACTGTTTTTT
CDR3: CASSRLPGQGSENEKLFF

V: TRBV7-9
J: TRBJ2-5
D: TRBD1
size: few
DNA: TGTGCCAGCAGCCAACCCCTCGGGACAGCGAGAGACCAGTACTTC
CDR3: CASSQPLGTARDQYF

V: TRBV2
J: TRBJ2-5
D: TRBD2
size: -
DNA: TGTGCCAGCAGTGTACTGACTAGCGAGCCCCCCCAGTACTTC
CDR3: CASSVLTSEPPQYF

V: TRBV6-5
J: TRBJ1-5
D: -
size: -
DNA: TGTGCCAGCAGTTACTCAGGAGATAGCAATCAGCCCCAGCATTTT
CDR3: CASSYSGDSNQPQHF

V: TRBV5-1
J: TRBJ1-2
D: TRBD1
size: -
DNA: TGCGCCAGCAGTTATTCCGCAGGGGGTACTAACTATGGCTACACCTTC
CDR3: CASSYSAGGTNYGYTF

V: TRBV10-3
J: TRBJ1-2
D: -
size: -
DNA: TGTGCCGTACAGGGCAGGTATGGCTACACCTTC
CDR3: CAVQGRYGYTF

V: TRBV12-3/TRBV12-4
J: TRBJ1-1
D: -
size: -
DNA: TGTGCCACTCAGACAGGAATGAACACTGAAGCTTTCTTT
CDR3: CATQTGMNTEAFF

V: TRBV7-9
J: TRBJ2-6
D: -
size: -
DNA: TGTGCCAGCTGCCCCCGACGAGGAAACTCTGGGGCCAACGTCCTGACTTTC
CDR3: CASCPRRGNSGANVLTF

V: TRBV10-2
J: TRBJ1-5
D: -
size: -
DNA: TGCGCCAGCAGGGAGGGAGGTCAGCCCCAGCATTTT
CDR3: CASREGGQPQHF

V: TRBV7-2
J: TRBJ1-2
D: -
size: -
DNA: TGTGCCAGCAGCTTAGGGGCCTATAATGCCGGCTACACCTTC
CDR3: CASSLGAYNAGYTF

V: TRBV29-1
J: TRBJ1-1
D: -
size: -
DNA: TGCAGCGTCCTTGGGGCGGCGATAGCTTTCTTT
CDR3: CSVLGAAIAFF

V: TRBV5-1
J: TRBJ2-7
D: TRBD1
size: once
DNA: TGCGCCAGCAGCTCTCAGGGGGCTAGCTCCTACGAGCAGTACTTC
CDR3: CASSSQGASSYEQYF

V: TRBV23-1
J: TRBJ2-1
D: -
size: -
DNA: TGCGCCAGCAGTCAATCGAGTCGGGTACTGAGGAATGAGCAGTTCTTC
CDR3: CASSQSSRVLRNEQFF

V: TRBV27
J: TRBJ2-2
D: TRBD1
size: -
DNA: TGTGCCAGCAGTTTAAGACAGGGGGCTTTCGGGGAGCTGTTTTTT
CDR3: CASSLRQGAFGELFF

V: TRBV25-1
J: TRBJ1-3
D: TRBD1
size: -
DNA: TGTGCCAGCTCCCGACAGGGGGCTGGAAACACCATATATTTT
CDR3: CASSRQGAGNTIYF

V: TRBV5-4
J: TRBJ1-1
D: -
size: -
DNA: TGTGCCAGCAGCTTGGATTACTCTGAAGCTTTCTTT
CDR3: CASSLDYSEAFF

V: TRBV6-6
J: TRBJ2-5
D: TRBD1
size: -
DNA: TGTGCCAGCAGACCCCACGGACAGGCTGGGACCCAGTACTTC
CDR3: CASRPHGQAGTQYF

V: TRBV11-2
J: TRBJ2-3
D: -
size: -
DNA: TGTGCCAGCAGCATTCCCGGGGGGCCAGATACGCAGTATTTT
CDR3: CASSIPGGPDTQYF

V: TRBV27
J: TRBJ2-7
D: -
size: -
DNA: TGTGCCAGCAGTTTCAGGGACTCCTACGAGCAGTACTTC
CDR3: CASSFRDSYEQYF

V: TRBV27
J: TRBJ1-6
D: -
size: -
DNA: TGTGCCAGCAGTTTTAGGGGAGGGGAGTGGGGTAATTCACCCCTCCACTTT
CDR3: CASSFRGGEWGNSPLHF

V: TRBV13
J: TRBJ1-4
D: TRBD1
size: -
DNA: TGTGCCAGCAGCTCGACAGGGCTCCGGGAAAAACTGTTTTTT
CDR3: CASSSTGLREKLFF

V: TRBV7-2
J: TRBJ1-2
D: TRBD1
size: once
DNA: TGTGCCAGCAGCCCGGACAGGGGTGACTACACCTTC
CDR3: CASSPDRGDYTF

V: TRBV7-3
J: TRBJ1-1
D: TRBD1
size: few
DNA: TGTGCCAGCAGCTCCCAACAGGGGTTAGGCACTGAAGCTTTCTTT
CDR3: CASSSQQGLGTEAFF

V: TRBV6-2/TRBV6-3
J: TRBJ1-2
D: TRBD1
size: -
DNA: TGTGCCAGCAGTGGACAGGGTTATGGCTACACCTTC
CDR3: CASSGQGYGYTF

V: TRBV12-5
J: TRBJ2-5
D: TRBD2
size: -
DNA: TGTGCTAGTGGTTTGGTACAAGCGGGACTAGCGGGGCGGGAGACCCAGTACTTC
CDR3: CASGLVQAGLAGRETQYF

V: TRBV6-5
J: TRBJ2-3
D: -
size: once
DNA: TGTGCCAGCAGCCGGACACAGGTTAGGGTAGATACGCAGTATTTT
CDR3: CASSRTQVRVDTQYF

V: TRBV7-2
J: TRBJ1-3
D: TRBD1
size: -
DNA: TGTGCCAGCAGCTCCAGGGGGCAAGGAAACACCATATATTTT
CDR3: CASSSRGQGNTIYF

V: TRBV12-3/TRBV12-4
J: TRBJ2-3
D: TRBD2
size: -
DNA: TGTGCCAGCCGCCGCGGGGGTACGCAGTATTTT
CDR3: CASRRGGTQYF

V: TRBV12-3/TRBV12-4
J: TRBJ2-5
D: -
size: -
DNA: TGTGCCAGCAGTTCGCAGTTGGCGACCCAGTACTTC
CDR3: CASSSQLATQYF

V: TRBV12-3/TRBV12-4
J: TRBJ1-1
D: TRBD1
size: -
DNA: TGTGCCAGCAGAAAGAGGGGGCTCACTGAAGCTTTCTTT
CDR3: CASRKRGLTEAFF

V: TRBV3-1/TRBV3-2
J: TRBJ2-5
D: TRBD2
size: -
DNA: TGTGCCAGCAGCCAAGGTCCTAGCGGGGAGAAGACCCAGTACTTC
CDR3: CASSQGPSGEKTQYF

V: TRBV6-6
J: TRBJ2-5
D: -
size: -
DNA: TGTGCCAGCAGTTACACAGCCGGGACAACGAGGGAGACCCAGTACTTC
CDR3: CASSYTAGTTRETQYF

V: TRBV5-4
J: TRBJ2-6
D: TRBD1
size: -
DNA: TGTGCCAGCGGTGTTATTGGGACAGGTTACTCTGGGGCCAACGTCCTGACTTTC
CDR3: CASGVIGTGYSGANVLTF

V: TRBV7-2
J: TRBJ1-4
D: -
size: -
DNA: TGTGCCAGCAGCTCGGACAGCGAAAAACTGTTTTTT
CDR3: CASSSDSEKLFF

V: TRBV19
J: TRBJ1-1
D: -
size: -
DNA: TGTGCCAGTACCCCGACTGCCATGAACACTGAAGCTTTCTTT
CDR3: CASTPTAMNTEAFF

V: TRBV7-9
J: TRBJ1-4
D: TRBD1
size: -
DNA: TGTGCCAGCAGCTTACAGGGGGTGGGTGAAAAACTGTTTTTT
CDR3: CASSLQGVGEKLFF

V: TRBV10-3
J: TRBJ2-7
D: -
size: -
DNA: TGTGCCATCAGTGAGGCACAGGACGGGTGGGCCTACGAGCAGTACTTC
CDR3: CAISEAQDGWAYEQYF

V: TRBV2
J: TRBJ2-3
D: TRBD2
size: -
DNA: TGTGCCAGCAGGGAGACTAGCGGGGGGGGCACAGATACGCAGTATTTT
CDR3: CASRETSGGGTDTQYF

V: TRBV14
J: TRBJ2-7
D: TRBD1
size: -
DNA: TGTGCCAGCAGCCTCCCCGGGACAGGGAGGCACGAGCAGTACTTC
CDR3: CASSLPGTGRHEQYF

V: TRBV6-5
J: TRBJ1-6
D: -
size: -
DNA: TGTGCCAGCAGGACATCCGTAAATTCACCCCTCCACTTT
CDR3: CASRTSVNSPLHF

V: TRBV19
J: TRBJ2-3
D: TRBD2
size: -
DNA: TGTGCCAGTAGTACGGGACTAGCGGGACCAAGGGATACGCAGTATTTT
CDR3: CASSTGLAGPRDTQYF

V: TRBV6-1
J: TRBJ2-3
D: TRBD1
size: -
DNA: TGTGCCAGCAGTGAAGCGTCTGTCCGGGACAGGGTAACGCAGTATTTT
CDR3: CASSEASVRDRVTQYF

V: TRBV3-1/TRBV3-2
J: TRBJ2-3
D: TRBD2
size: -
DNA: TGTGCCAGCAGCCAAGTGTTAGCGGGAGGGAGTACGGATACGCAGTATTTT
CDR3: CASSQVLAGGSTDTQYF

V: TRBV5-1
J: TRBJ1-5
D: -
size: -
DNA: TGCGCCAGCAGCCCAGACAGCGAATATCAGCCCCAGCATTTT
CDR3: CASSPDSEYQPQHF

V: TRBV2
J: TRBJ2-5
D: TRBD1
size: -
DNA: TGTGCCAGCAGTGAGGCAGGGACAGGGGGTCGAGAGACCCAGTACTTC
CDR3: CASSEAGTGGRETQYF

V: TRBV11-3
J: TRBJ2-7
D: -
size: -
DNA: TGTGCCAGCAGCACTCAGGACAGCCCCTACGAGCAGTACTTC
CDR3: CASSTQDSPYEQYF

V: TRBV30
J: TRBJ1-5
D: -
size: -
DNA: TGTGCCTGGAGTGTAAGGGGACTTAGCAATCAGCCCCAGCATTTT
CDR3: CAWSVRGLSNQPQHF

V: TRBV10-3
J: TRBJ1-1
D: -
size: once
DNA: TGTGCCATCACCCGGACGGGGAACACTGAAGTTTTCTTT
CDR3: CAITRTGNTEVFF

V: TRBV30
J: TRBJ1-1
D: TRBD1
size: -
DNA: TGTGCCTGGACTCCGGGACAGGGATGGAACACTGAAGCTTTCTTT
CDR3: CAWTPGQGWNTEAFF

V: TRBV30
J: TRBJ2-2
D: TRBD2
size: once
DNA: TGTGCCTGGACTGGTAGCGGGGGGCGCACCGGGGAGCTGTTTTTT
CDR3: CAWTGSGGRTGELFF

V: TRBV27
J: TRBJ1-1
D: -
size: -
DNA: TGTGCCAGCAGCCGACAGGCCCCGAACACTGAAGCTTTCTTT
CDR3: CASSRQAPNTEAFF

V: TRBV19
J: TRBJ2-5
D: -
size: -
DNA: TGTGCCAGTAGTTTGGCCTCGAGGGGGGAGACCCAGTACTTC
CDR3: CASSLASRGETQYF

V: TRBV7-2
J: TRBJ2-5
D: TRBD1
size: -
DNA: TGTGCCAGCAGCTATAGGGGGCAGTCCCTAGAGACCCAGTACTTC
CDR3: CASSYRGQSLETQYF